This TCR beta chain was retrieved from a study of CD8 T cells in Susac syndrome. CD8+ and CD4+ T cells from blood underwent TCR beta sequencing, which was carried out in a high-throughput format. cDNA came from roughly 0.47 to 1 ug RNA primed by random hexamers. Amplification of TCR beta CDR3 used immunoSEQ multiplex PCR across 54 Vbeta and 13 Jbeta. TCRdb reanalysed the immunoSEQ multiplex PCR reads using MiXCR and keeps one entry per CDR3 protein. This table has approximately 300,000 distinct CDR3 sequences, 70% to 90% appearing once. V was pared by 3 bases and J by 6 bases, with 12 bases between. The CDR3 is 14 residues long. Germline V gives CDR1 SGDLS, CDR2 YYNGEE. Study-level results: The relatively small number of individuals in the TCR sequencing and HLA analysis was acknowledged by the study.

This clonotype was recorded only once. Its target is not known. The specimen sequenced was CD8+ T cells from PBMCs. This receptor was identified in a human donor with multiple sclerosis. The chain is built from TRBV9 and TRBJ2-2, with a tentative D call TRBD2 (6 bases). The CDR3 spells CASSGLGDSGELFF. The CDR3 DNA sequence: TGTGCCAGCAGCGGACTAGGGGACTCCGGGGAGCTGTTTTTT.